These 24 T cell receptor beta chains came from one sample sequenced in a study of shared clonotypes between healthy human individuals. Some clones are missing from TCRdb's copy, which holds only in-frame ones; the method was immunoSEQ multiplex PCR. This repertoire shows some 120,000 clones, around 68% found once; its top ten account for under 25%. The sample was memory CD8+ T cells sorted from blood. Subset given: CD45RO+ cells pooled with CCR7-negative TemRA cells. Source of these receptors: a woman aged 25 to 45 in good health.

CDR3 sequence (DNA): TGTGCCAGCAGCCAGGTTGACGAGTCCTACGAGCAGTACTTC. Protein product: CASSQVDESYEQYF. This chain connects TRBV7-9 to TRBJ2-7; D gene ambiguous. Trimming shortened V by 5 bases and J by 1 base, and 12 bases separated the two germline ends. This CDR3 is built from 14 residues. CDR1 is SEHNR and CDR2 is FQNEAQ in the germline V gene (reference sequence).

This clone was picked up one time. CDR3 sequence reads: CASSLRAGGVDTQYF. Here the CDR3 DNA reads TGTGCCAGCAGCTTGAGAGCGGGAGGTGTAGATACGCAGTATTTT. This chain links TRBV5-8 with TRBJ2-3; 9 nucleotides line up with TRBD2. The junction had 5 bases not matched to a gene; V was cut back by 1 base and J by 5 bases. CDR3 size: 15 residues. The germline V gene has CDR1 SGHTS and CDR2 YDEGEE.

This CDR3 is CASSDQVLAGSNNEQFF. In DNA, the CDR3 is TGTGCCAGCAGTGACCAAGTACTAGCGGGGTCCAACAATGAGCAGTTCTTC. The chain uses TRBV6-1 and TRBJ2-1; 10 bases are a match to TRBD2. Germline trimming cut 3 bases from V and 5 bases from J; bases unmatched to any gene: 10. The CDR3 extends over 17 amino acids. Germline lookup yields CDR1 MNHNS and CDR2 SASEGT.

CDR3 nucleotides: TGTGCCAGTAGTTTCGGGACAGGGGAAGTCAGCACTGAAGCTTTCTTT. This sequence encodes CASSFGTGEVSTEAFF. The chain carries TRBV19 and TRBJ1-1; 10 bases line up with TRBD1. This CDR3 contains 16 residues. Per the germline V gene, CDR1 is LNHDA and CDR2 is SQIVND (reference sequence). V trimming: 5 bases; J trimming: 4 bases; junction bases outside the gene matches: 10.

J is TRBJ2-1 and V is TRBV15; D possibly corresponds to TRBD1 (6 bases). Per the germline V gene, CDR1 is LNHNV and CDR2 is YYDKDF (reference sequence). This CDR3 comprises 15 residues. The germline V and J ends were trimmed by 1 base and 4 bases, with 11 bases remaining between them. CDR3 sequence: CATSRAAGDYNEQFF. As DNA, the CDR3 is TGTGCCACCAGCAGAGCTGCAGGGGATTACAATGAGCAGTTCTTC.

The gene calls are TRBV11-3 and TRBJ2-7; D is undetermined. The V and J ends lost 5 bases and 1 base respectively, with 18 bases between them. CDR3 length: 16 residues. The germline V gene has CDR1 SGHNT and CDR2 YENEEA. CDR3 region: CASSPSLMRFSYEQYF. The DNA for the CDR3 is TGTGCCAGCAGCCCATCCCTCATGCGCTTTTCCTACGAGCAGTACTTC.

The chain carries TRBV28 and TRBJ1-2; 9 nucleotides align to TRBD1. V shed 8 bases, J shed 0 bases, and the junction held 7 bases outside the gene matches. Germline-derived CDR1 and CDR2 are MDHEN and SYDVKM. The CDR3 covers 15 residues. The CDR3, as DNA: TGTGCCAGCGCTAGGACAGGGGCAGCTAACTATGGCTACACCTTC. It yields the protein CASARTGAANYGYTF.

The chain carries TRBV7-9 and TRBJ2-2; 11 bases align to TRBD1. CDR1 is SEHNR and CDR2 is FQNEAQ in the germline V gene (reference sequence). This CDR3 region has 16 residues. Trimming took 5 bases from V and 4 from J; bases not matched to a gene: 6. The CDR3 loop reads CASSVRDRGFTGELFF. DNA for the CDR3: TGTGCCAGCAGCGTACGGGACAGGGGGTTCACCGGGGAGCTGTTTTTT.

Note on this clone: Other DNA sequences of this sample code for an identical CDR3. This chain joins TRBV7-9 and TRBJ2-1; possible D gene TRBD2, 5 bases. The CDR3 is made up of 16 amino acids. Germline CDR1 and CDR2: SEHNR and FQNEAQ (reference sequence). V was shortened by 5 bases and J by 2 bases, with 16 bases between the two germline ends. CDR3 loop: CASSPRGGSAYNEQFF. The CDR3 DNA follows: TGTGCCAGCAGCCCCAGAGGCGGGTCCGCCTACAATGAGCAGTTCTTC.

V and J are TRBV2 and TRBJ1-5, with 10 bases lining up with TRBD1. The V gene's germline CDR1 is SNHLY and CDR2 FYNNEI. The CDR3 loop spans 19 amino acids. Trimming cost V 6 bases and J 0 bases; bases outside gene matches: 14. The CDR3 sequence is CASSASRDRGTYSNQPQHF. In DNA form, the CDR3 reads TGTGCCAGCAGCGCCAGCCGGGACAGGGGCACTTATAGCAATCAGCCCCAGCATTTT.

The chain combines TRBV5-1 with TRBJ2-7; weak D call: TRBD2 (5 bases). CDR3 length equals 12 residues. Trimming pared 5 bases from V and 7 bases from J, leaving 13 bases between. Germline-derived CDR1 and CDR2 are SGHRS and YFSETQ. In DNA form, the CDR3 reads TGCGCCAGCAGTTCTTATGGAGGAGAGCAGTACTTC. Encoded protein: CASSSYGGEQYF.

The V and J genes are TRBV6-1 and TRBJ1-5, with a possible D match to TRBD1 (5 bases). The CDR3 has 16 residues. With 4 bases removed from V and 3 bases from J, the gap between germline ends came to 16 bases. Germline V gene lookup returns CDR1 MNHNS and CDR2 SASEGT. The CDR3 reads CASSALGAGDNQPQHF. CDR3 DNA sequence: TGTGCCAGCAGTGCCCTCGGGGCGGGGGACAATCAGCCCCAGCATTTT.

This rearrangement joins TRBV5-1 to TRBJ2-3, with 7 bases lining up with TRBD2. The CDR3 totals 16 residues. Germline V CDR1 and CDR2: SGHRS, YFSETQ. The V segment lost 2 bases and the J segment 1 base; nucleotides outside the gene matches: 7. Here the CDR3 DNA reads TGCGCCAGCAGCTTTGGGGCTACTAGCGGCACAGATACGCAGTATTTT. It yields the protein CASSFGATSGTDTQYF.

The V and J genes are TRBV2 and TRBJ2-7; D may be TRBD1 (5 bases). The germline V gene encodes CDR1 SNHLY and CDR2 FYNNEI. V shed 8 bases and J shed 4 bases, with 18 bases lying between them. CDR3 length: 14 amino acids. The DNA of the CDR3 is TGTGCCAGCTTCCGGGCAGGGAAGGCTTACGAGCAGTACTTC. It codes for CASFRAGKAYEQYF.

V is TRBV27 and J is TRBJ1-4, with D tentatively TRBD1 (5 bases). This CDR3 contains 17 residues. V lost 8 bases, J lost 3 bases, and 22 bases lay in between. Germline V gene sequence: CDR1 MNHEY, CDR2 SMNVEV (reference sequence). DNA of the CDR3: TGTGCCAGCTCCAGACAGCCAAACCCAAGAGCTAATGAAAAACTGTTTTTT. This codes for CASSRQPNPRANEKLFF.

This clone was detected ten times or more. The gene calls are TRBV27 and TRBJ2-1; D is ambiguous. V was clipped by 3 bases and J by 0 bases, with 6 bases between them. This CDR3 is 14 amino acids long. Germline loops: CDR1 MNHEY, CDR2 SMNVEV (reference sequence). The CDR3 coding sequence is TGTGCCAGCAGTTTGAGCGTCTCCTACAATGAGCAGTTCTTC. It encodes CASSLSVSYNEQFF.

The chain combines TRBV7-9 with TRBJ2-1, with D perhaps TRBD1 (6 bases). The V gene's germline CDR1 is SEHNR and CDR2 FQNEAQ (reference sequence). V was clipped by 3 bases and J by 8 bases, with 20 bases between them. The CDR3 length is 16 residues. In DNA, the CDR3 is TGTGCCAGCAGCTTGGGATTAGACAGGACAGCCGATGAGCAGTTCTTC. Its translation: CASSLGLDRTADEQFF.

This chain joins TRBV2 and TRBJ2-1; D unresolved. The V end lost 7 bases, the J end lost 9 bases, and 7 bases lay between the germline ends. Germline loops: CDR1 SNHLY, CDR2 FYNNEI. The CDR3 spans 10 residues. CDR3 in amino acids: CASKAVEQFF. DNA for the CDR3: TGTGCCAGCAAGGCGGTTGAGCAGTTCTTC.

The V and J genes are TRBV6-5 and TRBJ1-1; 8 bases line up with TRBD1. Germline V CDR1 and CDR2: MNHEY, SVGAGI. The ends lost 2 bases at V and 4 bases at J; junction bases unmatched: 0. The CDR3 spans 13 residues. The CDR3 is CASSYGTGTEAFF. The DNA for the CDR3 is TGTGCCAGCAGTTACGGGACAGGCACTGAAGCTTTCTTT.

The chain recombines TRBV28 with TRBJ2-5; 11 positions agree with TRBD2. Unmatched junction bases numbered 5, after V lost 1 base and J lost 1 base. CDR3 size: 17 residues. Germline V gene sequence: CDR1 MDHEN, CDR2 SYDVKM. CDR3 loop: CASSLLIAGGPQETQYF. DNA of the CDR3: TGTGCCAGCAGTTTATTAATAGCGGGAGGGCCCCAAGAGACCCAGTACTTC.

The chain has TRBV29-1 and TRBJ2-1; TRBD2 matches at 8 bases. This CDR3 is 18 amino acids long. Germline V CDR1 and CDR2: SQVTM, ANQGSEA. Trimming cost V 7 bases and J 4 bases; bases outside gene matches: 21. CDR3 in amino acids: CSARISSGRPLPYNEQFF. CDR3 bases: TGCAGCGCCCGAATCTCCAGCGGGAGACCACTACCTTACAATGAGCAGTTCTTC.

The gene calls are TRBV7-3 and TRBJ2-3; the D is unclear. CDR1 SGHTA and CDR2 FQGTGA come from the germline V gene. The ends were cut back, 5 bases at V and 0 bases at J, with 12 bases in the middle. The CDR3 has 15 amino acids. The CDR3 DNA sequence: TGTGCCAGCAGCCAGAGTCACGCGAGCACAGATACGCAGTATTTT. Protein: CASSQSHASTDTQYF.

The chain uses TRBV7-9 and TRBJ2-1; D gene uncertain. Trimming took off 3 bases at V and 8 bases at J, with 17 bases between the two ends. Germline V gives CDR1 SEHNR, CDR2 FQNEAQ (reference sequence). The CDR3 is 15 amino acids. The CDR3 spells CASSFSFSYKHEQFF. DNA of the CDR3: TGTGCCAGCAGCTTTTCTTTCTCATACAAGCATGAGCAGTTCTTC.

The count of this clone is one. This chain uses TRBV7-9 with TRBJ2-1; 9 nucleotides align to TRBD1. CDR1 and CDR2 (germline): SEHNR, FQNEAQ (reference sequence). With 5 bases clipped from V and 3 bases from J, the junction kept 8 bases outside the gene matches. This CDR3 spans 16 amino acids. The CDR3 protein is CASSPTGQGRYNEQFF. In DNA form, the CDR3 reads TGTGCCAGCAGCCCTACGGGACAGGGTCGCTACAATGAGCAGTTCTTC.